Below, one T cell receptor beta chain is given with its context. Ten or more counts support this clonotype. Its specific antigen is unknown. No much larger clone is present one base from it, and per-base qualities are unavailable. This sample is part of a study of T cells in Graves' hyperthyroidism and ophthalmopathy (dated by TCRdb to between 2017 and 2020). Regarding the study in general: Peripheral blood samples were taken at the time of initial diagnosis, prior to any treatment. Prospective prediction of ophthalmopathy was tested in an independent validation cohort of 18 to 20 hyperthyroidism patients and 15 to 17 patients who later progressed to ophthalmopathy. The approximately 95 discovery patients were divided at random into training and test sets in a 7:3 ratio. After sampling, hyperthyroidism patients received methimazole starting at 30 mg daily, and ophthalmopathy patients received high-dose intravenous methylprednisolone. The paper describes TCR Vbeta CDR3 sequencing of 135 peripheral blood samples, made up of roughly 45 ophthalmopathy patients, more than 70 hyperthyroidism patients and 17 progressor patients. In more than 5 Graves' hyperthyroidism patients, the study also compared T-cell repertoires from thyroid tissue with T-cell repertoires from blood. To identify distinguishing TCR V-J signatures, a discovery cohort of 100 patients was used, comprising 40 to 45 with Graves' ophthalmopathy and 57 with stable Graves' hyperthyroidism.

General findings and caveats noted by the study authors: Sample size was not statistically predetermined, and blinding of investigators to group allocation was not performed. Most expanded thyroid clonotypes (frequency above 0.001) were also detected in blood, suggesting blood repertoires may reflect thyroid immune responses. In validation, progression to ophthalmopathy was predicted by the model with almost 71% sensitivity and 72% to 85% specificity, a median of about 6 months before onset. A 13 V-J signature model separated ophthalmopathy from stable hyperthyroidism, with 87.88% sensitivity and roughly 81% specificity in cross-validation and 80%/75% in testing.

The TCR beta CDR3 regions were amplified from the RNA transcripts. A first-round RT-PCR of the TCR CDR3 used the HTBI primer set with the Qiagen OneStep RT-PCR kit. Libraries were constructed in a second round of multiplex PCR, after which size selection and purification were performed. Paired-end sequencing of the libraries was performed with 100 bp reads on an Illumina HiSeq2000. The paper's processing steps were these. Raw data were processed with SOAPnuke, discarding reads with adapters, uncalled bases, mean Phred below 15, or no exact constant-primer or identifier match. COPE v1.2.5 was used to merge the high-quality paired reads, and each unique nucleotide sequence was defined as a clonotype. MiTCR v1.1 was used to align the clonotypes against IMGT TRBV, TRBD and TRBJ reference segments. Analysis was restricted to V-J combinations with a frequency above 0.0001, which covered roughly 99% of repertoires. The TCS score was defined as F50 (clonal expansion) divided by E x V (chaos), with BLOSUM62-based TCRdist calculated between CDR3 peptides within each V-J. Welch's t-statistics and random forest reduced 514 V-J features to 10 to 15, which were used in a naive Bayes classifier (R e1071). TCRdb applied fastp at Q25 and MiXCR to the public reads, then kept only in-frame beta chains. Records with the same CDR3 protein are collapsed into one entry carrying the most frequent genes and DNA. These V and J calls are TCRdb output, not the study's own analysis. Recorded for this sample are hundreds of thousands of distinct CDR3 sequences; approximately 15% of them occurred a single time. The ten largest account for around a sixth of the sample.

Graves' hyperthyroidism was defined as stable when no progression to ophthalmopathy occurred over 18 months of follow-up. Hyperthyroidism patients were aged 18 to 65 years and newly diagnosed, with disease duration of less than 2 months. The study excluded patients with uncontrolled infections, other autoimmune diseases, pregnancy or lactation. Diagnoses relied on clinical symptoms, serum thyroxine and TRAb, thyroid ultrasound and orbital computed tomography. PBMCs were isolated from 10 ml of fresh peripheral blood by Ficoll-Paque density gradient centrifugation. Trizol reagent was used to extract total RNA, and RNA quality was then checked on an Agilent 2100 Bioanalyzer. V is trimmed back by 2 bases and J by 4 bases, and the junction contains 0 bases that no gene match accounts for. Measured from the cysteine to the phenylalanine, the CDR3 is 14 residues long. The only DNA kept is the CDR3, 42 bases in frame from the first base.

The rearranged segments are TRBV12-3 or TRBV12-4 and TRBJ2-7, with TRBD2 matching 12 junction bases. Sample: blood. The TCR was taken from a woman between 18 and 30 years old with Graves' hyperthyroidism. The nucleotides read TGTGCCAGCAGTTTAACTAGCGGGAGGTACGAGCAGTACTTC. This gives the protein CASSLTSGRYEQYF.